This T cell receptor (beta chain) was sequenced in a study of shared T cell receptors in the human thymus. Measured with immunoSEQ multiplex PCR; TCRdb has only the in-frame clones, and not every one. The sample holds roughly 560,000 clones, 75% to 85% seen once. Trimming left V 8 bases short and J 2 bases short, with 8 bases between. This CDR3 has 12 residues. The germline gives CDR1 WSHSY, CDR2 SAAADI. These data also formed part of another study, on human thymus T cells. As reported in that work: Thymus pieces cut out during corrective heart surgery were the tissue that was used. Among unrelated individuals, related research reported thymic repertoires that overlapped highly.

Specimen: thymocytes. The chain carries TRBV10-2 and TRBJ2-3, with D possibly matching TRBD2 (6 bases). This TCR was sampled from a boy younger than two with a congenital heart defect. CDR3 in DNA: TGCGCCAGCGGGGAGGCCACAGATACGCAGTATTTT. Translating it yields CASGEATDTQYF.